This T cell receptor beta chain was identified during a study of T cell changes during pregnancy in multiple sclerosis. V dropped 5 bases and J dropped 7; count of bases not matched to a gene: 5. The germline CDR1 and CDR2 sequences are SEHNR and FQNEAQ (reference sequence). CDR3 size: 13 residues. Profiled with immunoSEQ multiplex PCR; TCRdb holds only in-frame clones, not every one. The profile shows about 71,000 clones, around nine tenths of them singletons. This sample comprised peripheral blood, obtained in the third trimester of pregnancy. The sequence came from a female donor with multiple sclerosis, enrolled in a pregnancy study. The chain uses TRBV7-9 and TRBJ1-5, with 7 bases lining up with TRBD1. CDR3 bases: TGTGCCAGCAGCCGACAGGGAGGACAGCCCCAGCATTTT. It yields the protein CASSRQGGQPQHF.